The T cell receptor (beta chain) described here comes from a study of spatial heterogeneity in lung cancer. Study details: Compared with alpha-chain sequences, beta-chain sequences were consistently detected in greater numbers. Notes on the study in general: Ubiquitous expanded tumor TCRs were observed in blood more at resection than follow-up.

TCR cDNA molecules each carried a unique molecular identifier. TCRdb re-derived calls from the 5' RACE reads in MiXCR, one entry per CDR3 protein. The table includes about 42,000 distinct CDR3 sequences, approximately 7% detected once. Time point specified: sample taken at primary tumor resection. The study sequenced unsorted whole RNA from tumor, nontumor lung or frozen PBMC. The approximately 77 donors had untreated early-stage non-small cell lung cancer. Germline values: CDR1 LGHDT, CDR2 YNNKEL (reference sequence). V lost 2 bases to trimming and J lost 5 bases, with 12 bases between them. The CDR3 runs 14 residues. As concerns this clonotype: Its matching antigen is unknown.

This TCR derives from a female donor with early-stage non-small cell lung cancer. This sequence joins TRBV3-1 and TRBJ1-1; perhaps TRBD1 as D (5 bases). The sample here was PBMCs, taken at surgery. CDR3 bases: TGTGCCAGCAGCCAATCTCAGGGAGGGACTGAAGCTTTCTTT. It is translated as CASSQSQGGTEAFF.